This T cell receptor (beta chain) comes out of a study of cytomegalovirus exposure and HLA in healthy donors (dated by TCRdb to 2017 to 2019). Regarding the complete study: In an earlier analysis of around 540 of the donors, around 290 Gb of sequence data and 90 million to 120 million unique TCR beta sequences from 180 million or so T cells were reported. About 280 gigabases of sequencing data and approximately 84 million unique TCR sequences were included in an early release covering about 700 HLA-typed donors. Of the roughly 400 genotyped donors, 65% to 90% were placed in the genetic ancestry cluster associated with self-reported Caucasian donors. The study was designed to test whether signatures of past pathogen exposure could be identified by cataloging public T cell receptors. The study used immunosequencing to profile the T cell repertoires of hundreds of subjects and linked those repertoires to cytomegalovirus serostatus. Along with the roughly 670-subject first cohort, a separate validation cohort of 120 different subjects was used. High-throughput TCR immunosequencing, statistical association of individual TCRs with disease status, and machine learning were combined to predict cytomegalovirus infection status. A later analysis re-analyzed previously published TCR beta repertoires from 666 donors and added high-resolution HLA genotyping to study TCR occurrence patterns. Rather than using new phenotypic data, the later analysis identified candidate immune exposures from TCR beta sequences and from how often those sequences occurred across donors. To decide whether each TCR beta V gene segment behaved as functional or pseudogenic, an earlier analysis of fewer than 750 of the donors relied on high-throughput TCR beta sequencing. Alongside the repertoire data, information on donor age, sex, ethnicity and CMV serostatus was compiled. In a later genetic analysis, genome-wide SNP genotypes for about 55% of the roughly 700 donors were used, and that subset was treated as a discovery cohort. Every repertoire in the discovery cohort had been generated on one and the same sequencing platform. HLA typing included class I and class II loci at four-digit resolution. The number of typed donors differed by locus: roughly 620-640 for A, B, C, DRB1 and DQB1; approximately 540 for DQA1; roughly 600 for DPA1; and roughly 490 for DPB1. Because of strong linkage in the cohort, 4 to 6 DR-DQ haplotypes were treated as single units for association and clustering. Among a few hundred genotyped donors of the cohort, an average of around 240,000 unique TCR beta nucleotide sequences were sequenced per donor, 15% to 20% of them non-productive.

The CDR3, from cysteine to phenylalanine, totals 15 residues. Kept here is only the CDR3 DNA, which spans 45 bases and is read in frame from base 1. Trimmed from V: 4 bases; trimmed from J: 5 bases; junction bases lacking a gene match: 9. From a lookup of the germline V gene, CDR1 and CDR2 are SGHTA and FQGTGA. To note about this clone: The antigen it recognizes is unknown. No much larger clone exists at a distance of one base, and base qualities are not known.

The cohort consisted of 600 or so healthy bone marrow donors. Cohort members were all nominally healthy when sampled, although unrecorded immune exposures were likely present. The donor was CMV seropositive and was included in the group of 270 or so seropositive cohort members. A peripheral blood sample was provided by each donor, and peripheral blood mononuclear cells were used for TCR beta sequencing. The Qiagen DNeasy Blood Extraction Kit was used to extract genomic DNA from the blood cell samples. The method was the immunoSEQ multiplex PCR assay. A mixture of 60 forward primers for TCR Vbeta segments and 13 reverse primers for TCR Jbeta segments was used in the multiplex PCR. The CDR3 region of rearranged TCR beta genes was amplified from genomic DNA with a multiplex PCR assay. On the Illumina HiSeq System, the amplified TCR beta libraries were sequenced as 87-base-pair reads. As for how the authors treated the data: A later analysis tallied roughly 76 million unique TCR beta chains across the roughly 610 repertoires, and around 9.9 million of those chains were shared by two or more donors. Raw reads were error-corrected and collapsed into unique sequences with a nearest-neighbor algorithm that merged closely related sequences to remove PCR and sequencing errors. CDR3 sequences were aligned to IMGT reference sequences to assign V, D and J gene segments. For a sequence to be retained, at least a six-nucleotide match to both a V gene segment and a J gene segment was required. A rearrangement was called productive if the CDR3 had no stop codons and remained in frame with V and J, and every other rearrangement was called non-productive. CDR3 was defined according to IMGT convention as the region running from the second conserved V-encoded cysteine to the conserved J-encoded phenylalanine. Sequences without an unambiguous match to a single V gene segment were excluded from the earlier analysis of about 640 of the donors. An earlier analysis of a few hundred of the donors called V segments functional above 56.7% productive rearrangements and segregating when the between-donor standard deviation exceeded 5%. A statistical classification framework was built for diagnosing cytomegalovirus status from the catalog of TCR beta chain sequences. A later analysis assigned V and J genes by comparing TCR nucleotide sequences with IMGT/GENE-DB human TR gene sequences. The TCRdist pipeline was used in a later analysis to assign CDR3 sequences and most-parsimonious VDJ recombination scenarios. A later analysis defined each TCR beta chain by its CDR3 amino acid sequence plus V-gene family, and excluded reads lacking a unique V-gene family. In a later analysis, around 600 highly shared, low-generation-probability nucleotide sequences were removed to address suspected cross-contamination and a sequencing artifact. For each public chain, a later analysis derived a clonal expansion index from normalized ranks of inferred template counts within each repertoire. A later analysis computed generation probabilities with a VDJ recombination model fitted to out-of-frame rearrangements, and checked the results against IGoR. In a later analysis, TCR-TCR, TCR-HLA and TCR-CMV co-occurrence was scored with hypergeometric tests, and a repertoire-size bias correction was applied to TCR pairs. A later analysis estimated false discovery rates by permuting HLA or CMV assignments 20 times. In a later analysis, co-occurring TCRs were grouped using DBSCAN, with TCRdist sequence similarity added in when clustering inside HLA-allele-positive subsets. Repertoires with fewer than 30,000 or more than 120,000 public chains were left out of co-occurrence clustering, as were a handful of repertoires with anomalous nucleotide sharing. TCRdb took this table from immuneACCESS and kept in-frame rearrangements with V and J called. Such tables lack part of the clones; where checked against another copy, unresolved V genes explain under half of the gap, and the rest is unexplained. V and J calls plus clone size are reproduced from that table; the DNA served to infer D and trimming. Here the sample has 100,000 to 150,000 clones; approximately 80% occur a single time. 9.5% to 15% of the sample is taken by the ten largest.

Paper-wide results and their limitations: According to a later analysis, parvovirus B19, influenza, CMV and Epstein-Barr virus appeared linked to several top co-occurrence clusters. Broadly in line with IMGT annotations, most TCR beta V segments showed up in productive rearrangements about 87% or about 30% of the time in an earlier analysis of 587 of the donors. A later genetic analysis associated a missense DCLRE1C variant with V-gene and J-gene trimming of TCR beta chains, and an independent cohort replicated the association. A cluster of highly shared sequence variants was judged likely to represent a technical artifact of the sequencing pipeline. When HLA alleles, especially DR and DQ, strongly co-occurred, attributing TCR associations to individual alleles was difficult. Across donors, most TCR sequences were observed very rarely, whereas some public TCRs were present in many individuals. The authors suggested that the approach could potentially be generalized to other disease states and immunological phenotypes. Linkage disequilibrium might explain the correlated functional status among segregating V segments, but an unknown experimental factor could not be ruled out. Roughly uniform sequencing depth across donors was assumed in presence/absence analyses, although this assumption may not hold. In a later analysis, TCR association rates were found to vary across HLA loci, with the most associated TCRs seen for DRB1 alleles and the fewest for HLA-C alleles. CMV serostatus was the only immune exposure information available for the cohort. In a later analysis, most CMV-associated TCR beta chains were found to appear HLA-restricted, with HLA associations seemingly driven largely by CMV exposure. A further reported finding was that TCR beta sequences accurately predicted the HLA-A and HLA-B alleles for most subjects in the first cohort. In a later analysis, some 18,000 TCR beta sequences were associated with specific HLA alleles at a false discovery rate of 0.05. The cohort was sequenced for TCR beta chains only, and without alpha or paired-chain data the features that could be detected were limited. Because some donors lacked HLA typing at each locus, the association tests relied only on the typed subset. In vitro tests confirmed that a few of the cytomegalovirus-associated TCR beta chains recognize cytomegalovirus antigens. The classifier was reported to diagnose cytomegalovirus status with high specificity and sensitivity in both the original and validation cohorts. Because counts were too low, some 16 rarely observed V segments, including chromosome 9 orphons, were excluded from the earlier analysis of 587 of the donors. A later analysis found that HLA-associated TCR beta chains were more clonally expanded and had lower generation probabilities than equally common non-associated chains. Some IMGT-functional V segments, including TRBV6-2 and TRBV6-3, could not be told apart with the 87-base-pair reads, so those segments were excluded. A total of 150 to 200 TCR beta chains were listed by the study as associated with cytomegalovirus. A later genetic analysis reported fewer N-insertions in productive TCRs among donors in an Asian-associated ancestry cluster than the roughly 670-donor mean.

The TCR sequence derives from a middle-aged woman in good health and CMV-seropositive. This sequence uses TRBV7-3 and TRBJ1-1; TRBD1 aligns with 8 central bases. The sample consisted of PBMCs. The sequenced DNA is TGTGCCAGCAGCTCCCAGGGGCAGGGGGCGACTGAAGCTTTCTTT. Its protein reads: CASSSQGQGATEAFF.